This TCR beta chain originates from a study of blood T cell repertoires in COVID-19. Study-level background: Some COVID-19 samples were acute and others convalescent; all came from the United States, Italy and Spain. T cells, B-cell-depleted T cells, or PBMCs provided the cDNA or gDNA that served as material.

Germline CDR1 is ENHRY and CDR2 is SYGVKD. Trimming took 5 bases from V and 6 from J; bases not matched to a gene: 4. The CDR3 spans 15 residues. Source study methods: Estimation of nucleated cell counts relied on the amplification of reference gene primers. Here immunoSEQ multiplex PCR was the method, and the copy in TCRdb shows in-frame clones only, minus some. V and J calls and clone size are given by that table; D and trimming were obtained from the DNA. The sample records some 270,000 clones, about four fifths being singletons. Sequences were obtained from peripheral blood. The source of this sequence is a woman in her 40s who had recovered from COVID-19. This sequence joins TRBV10-3 and TRBJ2-1; 13 nucleotides line up with TRBD2. The CDR3 protein is CAISLTSGGGNEQFF. DNA for the CDR3: TGTGCCATCAGTCTTACTAGCGGGGGGGGCAATGAGCAGTTCTTC.